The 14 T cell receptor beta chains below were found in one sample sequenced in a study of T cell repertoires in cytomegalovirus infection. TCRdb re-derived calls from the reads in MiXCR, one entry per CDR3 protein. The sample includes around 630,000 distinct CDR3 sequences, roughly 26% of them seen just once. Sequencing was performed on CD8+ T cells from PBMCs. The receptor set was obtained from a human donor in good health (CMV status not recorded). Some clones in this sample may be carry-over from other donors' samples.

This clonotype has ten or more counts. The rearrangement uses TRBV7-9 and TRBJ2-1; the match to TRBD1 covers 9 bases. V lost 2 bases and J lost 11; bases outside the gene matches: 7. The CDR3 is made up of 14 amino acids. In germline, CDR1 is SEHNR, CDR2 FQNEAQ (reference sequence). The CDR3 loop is CASSLPQDRGQQFF. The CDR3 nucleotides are TGTGCCAGCAGCTTACCCCAGGACAGGGGTCAGCAGTTCTTC.

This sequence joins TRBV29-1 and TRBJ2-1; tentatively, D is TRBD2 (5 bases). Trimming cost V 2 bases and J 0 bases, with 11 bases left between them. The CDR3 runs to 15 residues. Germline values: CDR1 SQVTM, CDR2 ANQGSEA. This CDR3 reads CSVEPYGGSYNEQFF. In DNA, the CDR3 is TGCAGCGTTGAACCTTACGGAGGCTCCTACAATGAGCAGTTCTTC.

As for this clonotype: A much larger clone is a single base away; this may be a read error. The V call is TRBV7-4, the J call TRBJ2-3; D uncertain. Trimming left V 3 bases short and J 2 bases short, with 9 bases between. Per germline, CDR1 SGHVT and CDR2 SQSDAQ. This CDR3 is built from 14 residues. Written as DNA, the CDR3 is TGTGCCAGCAGCTTTGAAGGTAACACAGATACGCAGTATTTT. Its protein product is CASSFEGNTDTQYF.

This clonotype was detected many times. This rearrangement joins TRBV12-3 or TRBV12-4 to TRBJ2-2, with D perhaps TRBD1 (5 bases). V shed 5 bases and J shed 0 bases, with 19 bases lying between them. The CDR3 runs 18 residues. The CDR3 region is CASSPEQETFANTGELFF. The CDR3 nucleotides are TGTGCCAGCAGTCCGGAACAGGAGACCTTCGCGAACACCGGGGAGCTGTTTTTT.

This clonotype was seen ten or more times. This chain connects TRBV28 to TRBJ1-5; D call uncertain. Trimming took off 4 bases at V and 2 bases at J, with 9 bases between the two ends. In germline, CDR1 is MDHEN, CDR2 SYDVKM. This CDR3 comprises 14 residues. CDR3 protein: CASSWVLGNQPQHF. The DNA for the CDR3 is TGTGCCAGCAGTTGGGTTTTGGGCAATCAGCCCCAGCATTTT.

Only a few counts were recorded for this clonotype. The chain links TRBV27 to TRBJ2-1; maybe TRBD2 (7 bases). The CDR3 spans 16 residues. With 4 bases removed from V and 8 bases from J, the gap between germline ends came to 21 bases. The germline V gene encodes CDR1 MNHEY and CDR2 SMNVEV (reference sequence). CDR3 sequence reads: CASSSPSGRGGDEQFF. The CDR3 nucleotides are TGTGCCAGCAGTTCCCCGTCGGGGAGGGGGGGCGATGAGCAGTTCTTC.

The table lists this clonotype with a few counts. CDR3 sequence (DNA): TGTGCCAGCAGCTTATGGGGAACAGGCGCCTACTATGGCTACACCTTC. Its protein is CASSLWGTGAYYGYTF. The chain joins TRBV7-3 to TRBJ1-2, with a weak D call TRBD1 (5 bases). The V gene's germline CDR1 is SGHTA and CDR2 FQGTGA. V was trimmed by 2 bases and J by 3 bases, leaving 16 bases between them. This CDR3 has 16 amino acids.

CDR3 bases: TGTGCCAGCAGTGAAGGAGTAATCACTGAAGCTTTCTTT. This sequence encodes CASSEGVITEAFF. The V gene is TRBV25-1, the J gene TRBJ1-1, with D hard to call. Trimming pared 2 bases from V and 4 bases from J, leaving 8 bases between. Germline V lookup: CDR1 MGHDK, CDR2 SYGVNS. The CDR3 has 13 residues.

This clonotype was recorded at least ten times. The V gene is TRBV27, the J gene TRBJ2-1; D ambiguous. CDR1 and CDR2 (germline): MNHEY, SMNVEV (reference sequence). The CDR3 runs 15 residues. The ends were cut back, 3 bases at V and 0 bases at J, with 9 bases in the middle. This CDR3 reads CASSFIRSSYNEQFF. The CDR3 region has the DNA TGTGCCAGCAGTTTTATCCGAAGCTCCTACAATGAGCAGTTCTTC.

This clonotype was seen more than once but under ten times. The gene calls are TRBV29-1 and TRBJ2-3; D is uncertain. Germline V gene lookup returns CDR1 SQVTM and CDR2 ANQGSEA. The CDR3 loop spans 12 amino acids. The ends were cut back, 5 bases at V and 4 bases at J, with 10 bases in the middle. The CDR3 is CSVLDGSDTQYF. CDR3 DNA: TGCAGCGTTCTCGACGGCTCAGATACGCAGTATTTT.

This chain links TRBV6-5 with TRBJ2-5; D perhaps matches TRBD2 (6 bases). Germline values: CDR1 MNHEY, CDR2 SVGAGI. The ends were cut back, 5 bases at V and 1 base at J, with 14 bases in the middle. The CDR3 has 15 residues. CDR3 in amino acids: CASSPWEESQETQYF. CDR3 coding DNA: TGTGCCAGCAGTCCCTGGGAGGAGTCCCAAGAGACCCAGTACTTC.

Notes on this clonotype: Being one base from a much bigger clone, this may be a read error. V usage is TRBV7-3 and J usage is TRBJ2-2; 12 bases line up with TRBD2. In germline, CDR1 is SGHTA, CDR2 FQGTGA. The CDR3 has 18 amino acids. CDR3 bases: TGTGTCAGCAGCTTAACGTGGACTAGCGGGAACGGCGCCGGGGAGCTGTTTTTT. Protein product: CVSSLTWTSGNGAGELFF.

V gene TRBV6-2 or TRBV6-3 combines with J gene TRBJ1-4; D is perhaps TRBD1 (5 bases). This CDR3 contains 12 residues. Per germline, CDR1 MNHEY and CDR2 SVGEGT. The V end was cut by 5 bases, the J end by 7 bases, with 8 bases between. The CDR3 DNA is TGTGCCAGCAGTCCTGACAGTGAAAAACTGTTTTTT. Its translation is CASSPDSEKLFF.

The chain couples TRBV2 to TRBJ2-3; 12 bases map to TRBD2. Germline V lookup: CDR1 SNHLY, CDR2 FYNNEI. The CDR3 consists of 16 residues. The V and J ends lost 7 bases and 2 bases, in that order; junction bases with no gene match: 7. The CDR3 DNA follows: TGTGCCAGCATCTGGACTAGCGGGGTAAACACAGATACGCAGTATTTT. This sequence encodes CASIWTSGVNTDTQYF.